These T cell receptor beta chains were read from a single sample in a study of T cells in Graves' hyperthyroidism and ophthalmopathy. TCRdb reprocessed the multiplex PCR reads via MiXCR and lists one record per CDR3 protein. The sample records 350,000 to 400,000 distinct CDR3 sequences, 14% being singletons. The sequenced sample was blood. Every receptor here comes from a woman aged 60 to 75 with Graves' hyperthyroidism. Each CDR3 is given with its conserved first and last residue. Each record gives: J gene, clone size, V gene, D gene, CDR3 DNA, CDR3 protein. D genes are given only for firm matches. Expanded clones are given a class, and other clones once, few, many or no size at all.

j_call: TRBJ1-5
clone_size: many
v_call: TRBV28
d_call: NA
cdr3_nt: TGTGCCAGCACTCCTGGGGGGGACCATCAGCCCCAGCATTTT
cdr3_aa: CASTPGGDHQPQHF

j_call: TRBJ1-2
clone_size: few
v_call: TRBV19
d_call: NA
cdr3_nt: TGTGCCAGTAGTACGGGACGGCAGAACAACTTTAACTATGGCTACACCTTC
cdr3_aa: CASSTGRQNNFNYGYTF

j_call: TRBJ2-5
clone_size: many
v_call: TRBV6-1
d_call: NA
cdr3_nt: TGTGCCAGCAGTGAATATTTCAGACAAGAGACCCAGTACTTC
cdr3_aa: CASSEYFRQETQYF

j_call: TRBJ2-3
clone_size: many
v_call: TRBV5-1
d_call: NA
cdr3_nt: TGCGCCAGCAGCTTGCAGGCGGGCACAGATACGCAGTATTTT
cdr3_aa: CASSLQAGTDTQYF

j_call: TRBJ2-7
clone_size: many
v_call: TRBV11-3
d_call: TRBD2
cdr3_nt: TGTGCCAGCAGCTTGGACCGGGGGCCTACTAGCGGGAGTAACGAGCAGTACTTC
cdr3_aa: CASSLDRGPTSGSNEQYF

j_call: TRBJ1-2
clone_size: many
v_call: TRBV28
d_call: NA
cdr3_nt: TGTGCCAGCAAGGTCGGGGCCGATAACTATGGCTACACCTTC
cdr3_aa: CASKVGADNYGYTF

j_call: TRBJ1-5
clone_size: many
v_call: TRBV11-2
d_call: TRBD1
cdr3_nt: TGTGCCAGCAGCTTAGGGCAGACAGGGAATCAGCCCCAGCATTTT
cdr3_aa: CASSLGQTGNQPQHF

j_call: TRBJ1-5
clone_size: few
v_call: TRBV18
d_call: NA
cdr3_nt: TGTGCCAGCTCACCACGGAGGGATAGCAATCAGCCCCAGCATTTT
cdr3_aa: CASSPRRDSNQPQHF

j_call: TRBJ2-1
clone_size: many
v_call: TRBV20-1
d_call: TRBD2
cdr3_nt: TGCAGTGCTACCGGGACTAGCGGGAGTAGGATCAATGAGCAGTTCTTC
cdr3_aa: CSATGTSGSRINEQFF

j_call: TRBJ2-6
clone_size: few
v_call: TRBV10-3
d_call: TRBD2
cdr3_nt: TGTGCCATCAGTGTCGGGGCGGGAGGTTCCTCTGGGGCCAACGTCCTGACTTTC
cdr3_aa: CAISVGAGGSSGANVLTF

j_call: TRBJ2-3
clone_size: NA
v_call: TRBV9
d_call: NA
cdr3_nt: TGTGCCAGCAGCGCCGAGGGACGTAGTACGCAGTATTTT
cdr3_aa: CASSAEGRSTQYF

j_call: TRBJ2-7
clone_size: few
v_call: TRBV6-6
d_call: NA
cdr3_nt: TGTGCCAGCAGTTACGGGGCTCAGTCCTACGAGCAGTACTTC
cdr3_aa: CASSYGAQSYEQYF

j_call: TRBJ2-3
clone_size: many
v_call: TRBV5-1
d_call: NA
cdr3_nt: TGCGCCAGCAGCTTGGCCACGTCCAAGGCAGATACGCAGTATTTT
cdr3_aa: CASSLATSKADTQYF

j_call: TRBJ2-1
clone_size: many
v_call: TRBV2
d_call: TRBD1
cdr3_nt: TGTGCCAGTTGGAAACAGGGGCGTAACAATGAGCAGTTCTTC
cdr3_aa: CASWKQGRNNEQFF

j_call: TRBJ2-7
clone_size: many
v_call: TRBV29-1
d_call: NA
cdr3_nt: TGCAGCGTTGAGGGCAGCGCCTACGAGCAGTACTTC
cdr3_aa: CSVEGSAYEQYF

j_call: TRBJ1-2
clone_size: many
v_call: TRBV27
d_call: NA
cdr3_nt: TGTGCCAGCAGTTTATTGAGTCAGGGGTATGGCTACACCTTC
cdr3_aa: CASSLLSQGYGYTF

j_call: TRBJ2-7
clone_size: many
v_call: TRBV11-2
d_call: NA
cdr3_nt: TGTGCCAGCAGCACCCGGACTGTCCCCTACGAGCAGTACTTC
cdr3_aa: CASSTRTVPYEQYF

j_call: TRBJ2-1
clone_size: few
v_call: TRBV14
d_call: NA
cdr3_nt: TGTGCCAGCAGCCAAGTTGGAGGGATGTACAATGAGCAGTTCTTC
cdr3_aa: CASSQVGGMYNEQFF

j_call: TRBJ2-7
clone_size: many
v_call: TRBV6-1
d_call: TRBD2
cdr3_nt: TGTGCCAGCAGTTACGGGAGGAGCTCCTACGAGCAGTACTTC
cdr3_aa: CASSYGRSSYEQYF

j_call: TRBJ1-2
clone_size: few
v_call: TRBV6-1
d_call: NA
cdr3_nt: TGTGCCAGCAGTGAAGAAAGAGTTTGGGGCTACACCTTC
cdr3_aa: CASSEERVWGYTF

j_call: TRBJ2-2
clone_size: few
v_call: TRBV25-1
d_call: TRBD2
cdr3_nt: TGTGCCAGCAGTGACCCTCTAGCGGGGGAGACGAACACCGGGGAGCTGTTTTTT
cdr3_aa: CASSDPLAGETNTGELFF

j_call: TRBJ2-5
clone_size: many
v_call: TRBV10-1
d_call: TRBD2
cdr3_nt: TGCGCCAGCAGCGATGGACTAGCGGGGTTCCAAGAGACCCAGTACTTC
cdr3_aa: CASSDGLAGFQETQYF

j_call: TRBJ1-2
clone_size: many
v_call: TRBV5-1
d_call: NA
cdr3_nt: TGCGCCAGCAGCTTGGGGTCAGGGGAAGAAGGCTACACCTTC
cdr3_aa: CASSLGSGEEGYTF

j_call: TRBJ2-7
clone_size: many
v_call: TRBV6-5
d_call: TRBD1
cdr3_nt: TGTGCCAGCAGTTACTATGGGACAGGGGGCCCGAGGCAGTACTTC
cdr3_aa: CASSYYGTGGPRQYF

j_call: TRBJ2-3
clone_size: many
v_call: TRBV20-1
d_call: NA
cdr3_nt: TGCAGTGCTAGAAGGGGACAAACAGATACGCAGTATTTT
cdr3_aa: CSARRGQTDTQYF

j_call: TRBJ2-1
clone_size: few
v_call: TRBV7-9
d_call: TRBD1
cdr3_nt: TGTGCCAGCAGTACACCCGCCCAGGGGGCGCCTTACAATGGGCAGTTCTTC
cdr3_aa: CASSTPAQGAPYNGQFF

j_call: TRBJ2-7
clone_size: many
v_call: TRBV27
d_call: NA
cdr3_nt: TGTGCCAGCAGTCCCAGGACGTTCGATAGGCTGGAGCAGTACTTC
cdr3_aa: CASSPRTFDRLEQYF

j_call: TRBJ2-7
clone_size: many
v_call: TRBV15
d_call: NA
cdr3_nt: TGTGCCACCAGCAGAGATACGGGTGTTGGGCCCTACGAGCAGTACTTC
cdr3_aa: CATSRDTGVGPYEQYF

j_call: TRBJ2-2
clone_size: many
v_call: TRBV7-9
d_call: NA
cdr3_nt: TGTGCCAGCAGCTTAGAAGCGGACACCGGGGAGCTGTTTTTT
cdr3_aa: CASSLEADTGELFF

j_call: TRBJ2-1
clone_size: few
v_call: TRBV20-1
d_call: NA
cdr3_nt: TGCAGTGCTAGCCCCCCCAATCAGCGGAGCTCCTACAATGAGCAGTTCTTC
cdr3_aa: CSASPPNQRSSYNEQFF

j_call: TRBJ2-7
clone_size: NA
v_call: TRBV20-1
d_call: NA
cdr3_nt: TGCAGTGCTCGCTCAGGGGGGCCCTACGAGCAGTACTTC
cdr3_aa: CSARSGGPYEQYF